This TCR beta chain appears in the sequencing data of a study of blood T cell repertoires in COVID-19. Study summary: Whether acute or convalescent, the COVID-19 samples came from the United States, Italy and Spain.

In the source study's methods: Estimated nucleated cell counts came from reference gene primer amplification. Method: immunoSEQ multiplex PCR; TCRdb's copy keeps in-frame clones and lacks some. Clonal size and the V and J genes are those of that table, whereas D and trimming came from the DNA. This sample yields approximately 190,000 clones, of which approximately 84% are seen a single time; around 5.7% belongs to the top ten. CDR1 LNHDA and CDR2 SQIVND come from the germline V gene (reference sequence). Losses at the gene ends were 2 bases for V and 2 bases for J; bases not matched to a gene: 3. The CDR3 contains 16 residues.

The chain links TRBV19 to TRBJ2-1; 10 nucleotides line up with TRBD2. This TCR was recovered from an elderly man with acute or convalescent COVID-19. Material for sequencing was peripheral blood. The CDR3 loop is CASSILTSGPYNEQFF. CDR3 nucleotide sequence: TGTGCCAGTAGTATACTGACTAGCGGGCCCTACAATGAGCAGTTCTTC.